This TCR beta chain derives from a study of cytomegalovirus exposure and HLA in healthy donors. Germline CDR1 reads SQVTM; CDR2 reads ANQGSEA. With V trimmed by 1 base and J by 3 bases, 8 bases remained unmatched. The CDR3 runs 16 residues. Sequenced by immunoSEQ multiplex PCR; TCRdb stores in-frame clones only, minus some. The repertoire holds 65,000 or so clones, just under 95% seen once, with 4.4% in the top ten. V usage is TRBV29-1 and J usage is TRBJ2-3, with 9 bases that match TRBD1. The specimen sequenced was PBMCs. This TCR derives from a man between 18 and 35 years old in good health and CMV-seropositive. As DNA, the CDR3 is TGCAGCGTTGAAGTTTCCGGGACAGGGATAACAGATACGCAGTATTTT. Its protein is CSVEVSGTGITDTQYF.